The 10 T cell receptor beta chains below all came from one sample that was sequenced in a study of blood T cell repertoires in COVID-19. TCRdb keeps only in-frame clones here, not all; method: immunoSEQ multiplex PCR. Among over 45,000 clones listed, roughly 80% were seen once. The sequencing input was peripheral blood. The receptors come from a woman in her forties or fifties with active or convalescent COVID-19.

The sample holds many counts of this clone. V is TRBV6-6 and J is TRBJ2-5; the match to TRBD2 covers 13 bases. CDR1 and CDR2 from the germline V gene are MNHNY and SVGAGI (reference sequence). The J segment lost 1 base and the V segment lost 7 bases, leaving 3 bases of the junction unmatched. CDR3 length: 15 amino acids. CDR3 DNA: TGTGCCAGCAAACGGACTAGCGGGAGCCAAGAGACCCAGTACTTC. Its translation is CASKRTSGSQETQYF.

This chain uses TRBV27 with TRBJ1-6; D possibly corresponds to TRBD1 (6 bases). The CDR3 runs 17 residues. V was shortened by 3 bases and J by 0 bases, with 12 bases between the two germline ends. The germline V gene encodes CDR1 MNHEY and CDR2 SMNVEV (reference sequence). The CDR3 here is CASSFVSGASYNSPLHF. The DNA for the CDR3 is TGTGCCAGCAGTTTCGTTTCAGGGGCCTCCTATAATTCACCCCTCCACTTT.

The chain links TRBV4-1 to TRBJ1-2; D ambiguous. The V gene lost 0 bases and the J gene lost 8 bases, with 10 bases spanning the gap. The CDR3 sequence is 13 residues long. Germline V CDR1 and CDR2: MGHRA, YSYEKL. CDR3 DNA: TGCGCCAGCAGCCAAGAACAAGGAGAAGGCTACACCTTC. Encoded protein: CASSQEQGEGYTF.

The chain combines TRBV19 with TRBJ2-7, with 11 bases that match TRBD1. The CDR3 extends over 18 amino acids. With 6 bases clipped from V and 0 bases from J, the junction kept 13 bases outside the gene matches. Germline CDR1 and CDR2: LNHDA and SQIVND (reference sequence). CDR3 in amino acids: CASSRTGGAINPSYEQYF. DNA for the CDR3: TGTGCCAGTAGCAGGACAGGGGGCGCGATAAACCCCTCCTACGAGCAGTACTTC.

About this clone: The junction and the germline gene differ at one end; a read error may be behind it. The J gene is TRBJ2-3, the V gene TRBV5-1; D gene ambiguous. Germline values: CDR1 SGHRS, CDR2 YFSETQ. This CDR3 comprises 14 residues. The CDR3 region is CASRLAPQADTQYF. The DNA of the CDR3 is TGCGCCAGCAGATTGGCCCCTCAGGCAGATACGCAGTATTTT.

The V gene is TRBV6-2 or TRBV6-3, the J gene TRBJ1-4; 9 nucleotides agree with TRBD1. The ends lost 6 bases at V and 14 bases at J; junction bases unmatched: 4. The germline gives CDR1 MNHEY, CDR2 SVGEGT. This CDR3 is 11 amino acids long. The CDR3 DNA sequence: TGTGCCAGCAGCTTAGGGACAGGGCTGTTTTTT. Translated: CASSLGTGLFF.

The rearrangement uses TRBV6-6 and TRBJ1-2; tentative D call: TRBD1 (6 bases). The length of the CDR3 is 14 residues. The V gene lost 7 bases and the J gene lost 4 bases, with 16 bases spanning the gap. CDR1 is MNHNY, CDR2 SVGAGI, per germline (reference sequence). The CDR3 bases are TGTGCCAGCACCGGACAGCCCAACAGCTATGGCTACACCTTC. This encodes CASTGQPNSYGYTF.

This chain links TRBV30 with TRBJ2-1, with 7 bases that match TRBD2. The ends lost 4 bases at V and 10 bases at J; junction bases unmatched: 7. CDR1 is GTSNPN, CDR2 SVGIG, per germline (reference sequence). The CDR3 has 12 amino acids. CDR3 sequence reads: CAWNSGLREQFF. CDR3 DNA sequence: TGTGCCTGGAATTCGGGACTAAGGGAGCAGTTCTTC.

This chain joins TRBV30 and TRBJ1-1; D not resolved. Germline CDR1 and CDR2: GTSNPN and SVGIG (reference sequence). V gave up 8 bases and J gave up 5 bases, with 12 bases separating them. The CDR3 sequence is 11 residues long. For the CDR3, the DNA is TGTGCCGTGGTCGGGTATACTGAAGCTTTCTTT. Encoded protein: CAVVGYTEAFF.

The rearrangement uses TRBV6-1 and TRBJ1-5; the D gene is possibly TRBD1 (5 bases). V was cut by 2 bases and J by 6 bases, with 11 bases left in between. The CDR3 contains 14 residues. CDR1 and CDR2 from the germline V gene are MNHNS and SASEGT. The CDR3 DNA follows: TGTGCCAGCAGTGAAACCCCCAGGGTTCAGCCCCAGCATTTT. It translates to CASSETPRVQPQHF.